These 7 T cell receptor beta chains were all obtained from the same sample, sequenced in a study of blood T cell repertoires in COVID-19. Assay used: immunoSEQ multiplex PCR; TCRdb lists only in-frame clones, some missing. The profile shows roughly 120,000 clones, almost 90% of them singletons. Input material: peripheral blood. These receptor sequences come from a woman aged 55-75 years with COVID-19, enrolled during active disease.

The V gene is TRBV27, the J gene TRBJ2-2, with a tentative D call TRBD2 (7 bases). V lost 6 bases and J lost 6, with 20 bases in between. The CDR3 spans 16 residues. Germline V gives CDR1 MNHEY, CDR2 SMNVEV (reference sequence). As DNA, the CDR3 is TGTGCCAGCAGCCGGACCCCGGGGGGCCTAGCCGGGGAGCTGTTTTTT. Amino acid sequence: CASSRTPGGLAGELFF.

The chain uses TRBV12-5 and TRBJ2-2, with unresolved D. V was cut by 1 base and J by 3 bases, with 9 bases left in between. Germline V gene lookup returns CDR1 LGHNT and CDR2 FRNRAP. The CDR3 loop spans 15 amino acids. For the CDR3, the DNA is TGTGCTAGTGGTTTGGGGGCTCCCGACACCGGGGAGCTGTTTTTT. This gives the protein CASGLGAPDTGELFF.

The chain links TRBV6-5 to TRBJ1-2; possible D gene TRBD1, 6 bases. The CDR3 runs to 12 residues. The ends were cut back, 6 bases at V and 6 bases at J, with 11 bases in the middle. Looked up from germline, CDR1 is MNHEY and CDR2 is SVGAGI. The CDR3 region has the DNA TGTGCCAGCAGAACAGGGATACATGGCTACACCTTC. It encodes CASRTGIHGYTF.

This chain joins TRBV19 and TRBJ1-1; TRBD1 matches 9 bases. V lost 5 bases to trimming and J lost 3 bases; unmatched junction nucleotides: 7. This CDR3 is built from 15 residues. CDR1 and CDR2 (germline): LNHDA, SQIVND (reference sequence). DNA of the CDR3: TGTGCCAGTAGTTTTCACAGGGGGCGCGACACTGAAGCTTTCTTT. It yields the protein CASSFHRGRDTEAFF.

The J gene is TRBJ2-2, the V gene TRBV28; D gene ambiguous. The CDR3 extends over 12 amino acids. V was cut by 7 bases and J by 2 bases, with 5 bases left in between. The germline gives CDR1 MDHEN, CDR2 SYDVKM. For the CDR3, the DNA is TGTGCCAGCACCCAAAACACCGGGGAGCTGTTTTTT. Protein sequence: CASTQNTGELFF.

CDR3 loop: CASSLGNRENTIYF. The CDR3 bases are TGCGCCAGCAGCTTGGGAAATCGAGAAAACACCATATATTTT. The chain has TRBV5-1 and TRBJ1-3; no clear D gene. From germline, CDR1 is SGHRS and CDR2 YFSETQ. The CDR3 loop spans 14 amino acids. Trimming left V 0 bases short and J 6 bases short, with 10 bases between.

This rearrangement joins TRBV7-2 to TRBJ2-1; TRBD2 aligns across 9 bases. This CDR3 has 15 residues. Trimming at V came to 1 base and at J to 4 bases, leaving 2 bases not matched to a gene. Germline V gene sequence: CDR1 SGHTA, CDR2 FQGNSA. CDR3 region: CASSLERGVYNEQFF. CDR3 DNA: TGTGCCAGCAGCTTAGAGCGGGGGGTATACAATGAGCAGTTCTTC.